Below, 12 T cell receptor beta chains from the same sample are listed, as sequenced in a study of blood T cell repertoires in COVID-19. Assay: immunoSEQ multiplex PCR; the TCRdb copy retains only in-frame clones and omits some. The profile shows about 160,000 clones, over 70% of them singletons. What was sequenced was PBMCs or T cells enriched from blood (not recorded which). Receptor source: a woman between 40 and 55 years old with acute COVID-19.

This chain joins TRBV5-1 and TRBJ2-1, with TRBD1 matching 10 bases. This CDR3 region has 14 residues. V shed 4 bases, J shed 8 bases, and the junction held 6 bases outside the gene matches. Germline CDR1 and CDR2: SGHRS and YFSETQ. The CDR3, as DNA: TGCGCCAGCAGCCCAACGACAGGGGGCGATGAGCAGTTCTTC. Protein product: CASSPTTGGDEQFF.

This chain uses TRBV13 with TRBJ2-7; D is possibly TRBD1 (5 bases). The CDR3 extends over 15 amino acids. V was trimmed by 5 bases and J by 3 bases, leaving 17 bases between them. CDR1 is PRHDT and CDR2 is FYEKMQ in the germline V gene (reference sequence). The CDR3 DNA sequence: TGTGCCAGCAGCACGCACAGGTCCTCGGTCTACGAGCAGTACTTC. This codes for CASSTHRSSVYEQYF.

The rearrangement links TRBV18 to TRBJ2-7, with TRBD1 identical over 7 bases. V lost 0 bases and J lost 3; bases outside the gene matches: 5. This CDR3 spans 15 amino acids. Germline CDR1 and CDR2: KGHSH and LQKENI. For the CDR3, the DNA is TGTGCCAGCTCACCACCAAGGACAGGAATCTACGAGCAGTACTTC. Its protein product is CASSPPRTGIYEQYF. Looking up the rest from reference TRBV18 and TRBJ2-7 gives the full variable domain: NAGVMQNPRHLVRRRGQEARLRCSPMKGHSHVYWYRQLPEEGLKFMVYLQKENIIDESGMPKERFSAEFPKEGPSILRIQQVVRGDSAAYFCASSPPRTGIYEQYFGPGTRLTVT.

The chain recombines TRBV5-6 with TRBJ1-2; no definite D call. The CDR3 contains 14 residues. Trimming cost V 0 bases and J 4 bases, with 10 bases left between them. Germline V gives CDR1 SGHDT, CDR2 YYEEEE. CDR3 in amino acids: CASSLEAAVYGYTF. The CDR3 region has the DNA TGTGCCAGCAGCTTGGAAGCGGCAGTCTATGGCTACACCTTC.

The chain is built from TRBV5-4 and TRBJ2-1, with 14 bases identical to TRBD2. The CDR3 length is 16 residues. CDR1 and CDR2 from the germline V gene are SGHNT and YYREEE (reference sequence). V lost 4 bases and J lost 5; bases outside the gene matches: 5. DNA for the CDR3: TGTGCCAGCAGCGGGACTAGCGGGAGAGGGGACAATGAGCAGTTCTTC. Amino acids: CASSGTSGRGDNEQFF.

This clone turned up a few times. This chain links TRBV18 with TRBJ1-1; 10 bases are a match to TRBD1. Germline V gene lookup returns CDR1 KGHSH and CDR2 LQKENI. J gave up 1 base and V 4 bases, and 6 bases lay outside the gene matches. The CDR3 totals 16 residues. This CDR3 reads CASSLFRDRGNTEAFF. The CDR3 DNA reads as TGTGCCAGCTCACTCTTCCGGGACAGGGGGAACACTGAAGCTTTCTTT.

The V and J genes are TRBV19 and TRBJ1-6, with D hard to call. Trimming took 0 bases from V and 8 from J, leaving 5 bases between them. Per the germline V gene, CDR1 is LNHDA and CDR2 is SQIVND (reference sequence). The CDR3 consists of 13 residues. CDR3 residues: CASSIESDSPLHF. The CDR3 coding sequence is TGTGCCAGTAGTATAGAATCGGATTCACCCCTCCACTTT.

This chain links TRBV11-1 with TRBJ1-1; a possible D gene is TRBD1 (6 bases). CDR1 SGHAT and CDR2 FQDESV come from the germline V gene (reference sequence). CDR3 length: 14 amino acids. Trimming took 2 bases from V and 0 from J, leaving 7 bases between them. The CDR3 coding sequence is TGTGCCAGCAGCTTACAGGGGTTGAACACTGAAGCTTTCTTT. Translation gives CASSLQGLNTEAFF.

In the case of this clone: This CDR3 is also generated by other DNA sequences in the sample. The chain has TRBV19 and TRBJ2-2; 11 bases are a match to TRBD2. Losses at the gene ends were 7 bases for V and 2 bases for J; bases not matched to a gene: 3. Germline V gene lookup returns CDR1 LNHDA and CDR2 SQIVND (reference sequence). The CDR3 consists of 15 residues. The CDR3 sequence: CASKGTSGNTGELFF. Written as DNA, the CDR3 is TGTGCCAGTAAGGGGACTAGCGGCAACACCGGGGAGCTGTTTTTT.

The chain links TRBV7-8 to TRBJ2-7; TRBD2 matches at 8 bases. The CDR3 has 16 amino acids. The V gene's germline CDR1 is SGHVS and CDR2 FQNEAQ. V lost 5 bases to trimming and J lost 4 bases; unmatched junction nucleotides: 13. The CDR3 sequence is CASSHRSGTSGYEQYF. As DNA, the CDR3 is TGTGCCAGCAGCCATCGGAGTGGGACTAGTGGGTACGAGCAGTACTTC.

The chain employs TRBV3-1 (or the pseudogene TRBV3-2) and TRBJ1-1; 7 nucleotides line up with TRBD1. The ends lost 4 bases at V and 9 bases at J; junction bases unmatched: 8. CDR1 is LGHDT, CDR2 YNNKEL, per germline (reference sequence). CDR3 length: 13 residues. CDR3 sequence (DNA): TGTGCCAGCAGCCTACCGGGACAGAAAAAAGCTTTCTTT. This gives the protein CASSLPGQKKAFF.

The chain combines TRBV20-1 with TRBJ2-7; 10 bases match TRBD2. This CDR3 contains 17 residues. After removal of 3 bases from V and 3 bases from J, the junction contained 14 bases not matched to a gene. CDR1 and CDR2 from the germline V gene are DFQATT and SNEGSKA (reference sequence). CDR3 protein: CSASSLAGVGGLYEQYF. As DNA, the CDR3 is TGCAGTGCTAGTAGCCTAGCGGGAGTAGGCGGGCTCTACGAGCAGTACTTC.